This T cell receptor (beta chain) derives from a study of T cells in Graves' hyperthyroidism and ophthalmopathy. General study findings and limits: Blood held most thyroid clonotypes expanded above 0.001 frequency.

Diagnosing involved the use of clinical symptoms, serum thyroxine and TRAb, thyroid ultrasound and orbital computed tomography. Researchers amplified the TCR beta CDR3 regions from RNA transcripts. Researchers ran a first-round RT-PCR on the TCR CDR3 using the HTBI primer set. TCRdb reprocessed the multiplex PCR reads via MiXCR and lists one record per CDR3 protein. The sample contains about 300,000 distinct CDR3 sequences, 25% of which appear only once. The CDR3 consists of 15 residues. Trimming took off 3 bases at V and 10 bases at J, with 19 bases between the two ends. Germline V gene sequence: CDR1 GTSNPN, CDR2 SVGIG (reference sequence). This clonotype was found a few times. Its antigen remains unknown.

The specimen was blood. J is TRBJ1-6 and V is TRBV30, with D maybe TRBD1 (5 bases). The clonotype originates from a man between 35 and 55 years old with Graves' hyperthyroidism that later progressed to Graves' ophthalmopathy. Written as DNA, the CDR3 is TGTGCCTGGAGAAAAAATGGGGCGGTTGGCTCACCCCTCCACTTT. Amino acids: CAWRKNGAVGSPLHF. The variable domain in full, completed from reference TRBV30 and TRBJ1-6, reads SQTIHQWPATLVQPVGSPLSLECTVEGTSNPNLYWYRQAAGRGLQLLFYSVGIGQISSEVPQNLSASRPQDRQFILSSKKLLLSDSGFYLCAWRKNGAVGSPLHFGNGTRLTVT.